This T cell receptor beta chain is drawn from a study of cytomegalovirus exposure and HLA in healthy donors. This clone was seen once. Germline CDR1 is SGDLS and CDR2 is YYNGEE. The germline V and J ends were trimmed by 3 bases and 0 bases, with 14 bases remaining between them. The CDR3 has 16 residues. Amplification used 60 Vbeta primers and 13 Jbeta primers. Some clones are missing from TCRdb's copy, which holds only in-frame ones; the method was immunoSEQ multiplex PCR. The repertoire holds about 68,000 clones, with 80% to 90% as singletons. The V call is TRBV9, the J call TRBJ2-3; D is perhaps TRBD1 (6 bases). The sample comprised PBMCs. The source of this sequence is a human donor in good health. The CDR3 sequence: CASSALGGRSTDTQYF. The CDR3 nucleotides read TGTGCCAGCAGCGCATTAGGGGGTAGGAGCACAGATACGCAGTATTTT.